This T cell receptor (beta chain) was documented in a study of cytomegalovirus exposure and HLA in healthy donors. Overall study results and limits: Earlier results showed most TCR beta V segments being productive about 87% or about 30% of the time.

This clone was detected a few times. Its specificity is unknown. In the PCR, 60 Vbeta and 13 Jbeta primers were used. Using immunoSEQ multiplex PCR, the repertoire was profiled, and TCRdb retains in-frame clones only, with some absent. Of 120,000 or so clones detected, about 10% appear once; the ten largest clones hold roughly 4.2%. This clonotype was obtained from a woman between 18 and 29 years old in good health and CMV-seropositive. Sequencing input: PBMCs.

The CDR3 region is CASSGFVTASSQPQHF. Here the CDR3 DNA reads TGTGCCAGCAGTGGGTTTGTGACAGCCAGCTCTCAGCCCCAGCATTTT. This rearrangement joins TRBV2 to TRBJ1-5, with a weak D call TRBD1 (5 bases). The CDR3 is 16 amino acids. Germline-derived CDR1 and CDR2 are SNHLY and FYNNEI. V was pared by 4 bases and J by 6 bases, with 19 bases between.